A single TCR beta chain is shown here with its context. This clone's antigen is unknown. No base-level quality is on record; no much larger clone is a single base apart. Trimming at the junction amounts to 0 bases on V and 5 bases on J, and the germline ends lie 10 bases apart. Based on the germline V gene, the CDR1 and CDR2 sequences are SGHTA and FQGNSA. The CDR3 goes from the cysteine to the phenylalanine over 14 residues. Here the CDR3 DNA is all that survives: 42 bases in frame from base 1. Each collaborating institution followed its own protocols to collect whole blood in K2EDTA tubes. For TCRbeta analysis, collaborator samples were shipped as frozen whole blood, as isolated PBMCs, or as DNA extracted from either sample type. The immunoSEQ Assay, a bias-controlled multiplex PCR, was used to amplify TCRbeta CDR3 regions from genomic DNA. The paper's data handling went like this. The number of nucleated cells in each sample was estimated by amplification of reference gene primers within the assay. To quantify the absolute abundance of each unique TCRbeta CDR3 rearrangement, sequence reads were collapsed and filtered. For each sample, productive Simpson clonality was calculated by taking the square root of Simpson's diversity index across productive rearrangements. TCRdb mirrors the immuneACCESS table, restricted to in-frame sequences. Some clones are absent from its copies; in checked studies, under half trace to an unresolved V gene, and the reason for the others is unknown. Clone size and V and J calls were adopted from that table, with D and trimming inferred from the DNA. The sample table records some 83,000 clones; more than 70% of these occur just once. The ten largest clones take up 4.5% to 7% of the sample.

The data derive from a study of blood T cell repertoires in COVID-19 (TCRdb year 2020). Study-level background: Collaborator samples came from the United States, Italy and Spain and covered acute and convalescent phases of COVID-19. A freely available public database, intended as a resource for researchers studying the immune response to SARS-CoV-2, is where the repertoires were released. Nearly every sample came with metadata listing a de-identified subject ID, COVID-19 status, age in years and sex. The material from the prospective study consisted of cDNA or gDNA derived from T cells, B-cell-depleted T cells, or PBMCs. Subjects who had been exposed to COVID-19, were actively infected with it, or had recovered from it provided the deeply sampled blood TCRbeta repertoires that made up the dataset. Where HLA class I and class II types were available, the types were taken from metadata supplied by the sample provider, not from assay-based typing. The samples were drawn from two sources: the first 160 participants of the ongoing ImmuneRACE study, and 950 to 1,500 subjects contributed by 6 global collaborators.

What the work shows at the level of the full study, not this receptor alone: The amount of clinical and demographic metadata varied by source and participant and was provided uncurated.

The sequence joins TRBV7-2 to TRBJ2-5, with a tentative D gene TRBD2 over 6 matching bases. Sequenced input: peripheral blood. This sequence originates from a man aged 60 to 75 with active or convalescent COVID-19. The DNA reads as follows: TGTGCCAGCAGCTTAGCGGGAGGATACGAGACCCAGTACTTC. It encodes CASSLAGGYETQYF.